The 11 T cell receptor beta chains below were found in one sample sequenced in a study of blood T cell repertoires in COVID-19 (TCRdb year 2020). Receptor libraries were prepared by the immunoSEQ multiplex PCR assay. TCRdb mirrors the immuneACCESS table, restricted to in-frame sequences. Some clones are absent from its copies; in checked studies, under half trace to an unresolved V gene, and the reason for the others is unknown. Counted in this sample were about 52,000 clones; roughly 87% of them appeared once. Roughly 15% of the sample is taken by the ten largest. Sequenced: peripheral blood. The receptor source for this set is a human donor with active COVID-19. The donor label of this sample is uncertain.

This clone was observed a few times. The chain joins TRBV10-3 to TRBJ2-2; possibly TRBD2 for D (6 bases). The CDR3 extends over 17 amino acids. The V and J ends lost 2 bases and 1 base respectively, with 14 bases between them. Looked up from germline, CDR1 is ENHRY and CDR2 is SYGVKD. DNA for the CDR3: TGTGCCATCAGTGAGCCCTTTGACGGGGGGAACACCGGGGAGCTGTTTTTT. Encoded protein: CAISEPFDGGNTGELFF.

The chain uses TRBV9 and TRBJ1-2; 8 bases match TRBD1. J gave up 6 bases and V 0 bases, and 1 base lay outside the gene matches. The CDR3 extends over 13 amino acids. Germline lookup yields CDR1 SGDLS and CDR2 YYNGEE. The CDR3 spells CASSVVDRDGYTF. CDR3 bases: TGTGCCAGCAGCGTAGTGGACAGGGATGGCTACACCTTC.

V and J are TRBV2 and TRBJ1-4; D remains unclear. The germline V and J ends were trimmed by 5 bases and 5 bases, with 12 bases remaining between them. CDR1 and CDR2 from the germline V gene are SNHLY and FYNNEI. The CDR3 is 14 residues long. The CDR3 DNA is TGTGCCAGCAGTCGTCTGTTTTCGAATGAAAAACTGTTTTTT. Protein product: CASSRLFSNEKLFF.

The genes are TRBV7-9 and TRBJ1-1, with unresolved D. CDR1 is SEHNR and CDR2 is FQNEAQ in the germline V gene (reference sequence). This CDR3 has 13 residues. V shed 2 bases and J shed 8 bases, with 12 bases lying between them. The CDR3 DNA follows: TGTGCCAGCAGCTTACTCCCTGAGTCGGAAGCTTTCTTT. Protein: CASSLLPESEAFF.

J is TRBJ2-2 and V is TRBV7-6; the match to TRBD1 covers 10 bases. J gave up 7 bases and V 5 bases, and 10 bases lay outside the gene matches. The CDR3 runs 16 residues. Looked up from germline, CDR1 is SGHVS and CDR2 is FNYEAQ. The DNA of the CDR3 is TGTGCCAGCAGCCTGGAGGGACAGGGGCGCGGCGGGGAGCTGTTTTTT. It encodes CASSLEGQGRGGELFF.

This clone was seen a single time. The rearrangement joins TRBV5-4 to TRBJ2-1, with 12 nucleotides matching TRBD2. Trimming took 4 bases from V and 7 from J; bases not matched to a gene: 6. Germline V lookup: CDR1 SGHNT, CDR2 YYREEE (reference sequence). The CDR3 is made up of 15 amino acids. CDR3 bases: TGTGCCAGCAGCGTCGCTAGCGGGGGGGCGAATGAGCAGTTCTTC. This gives the protein CASSVASGGANEQFF.

The V and J genes are TRBV11-2 and TRBJ2-2; D possibly corresponds to TRBD2 (5 bases). CDR1 and CDR2 (germline): SGHAT, FQNNGV. The CDR3 consists of 19 residues. Trimming removed 1 base from V and 4 bases from J, with 22 bases in between. The CDR3 loop is CASSLVFSFGDTLTGELFF. In nucleotides, the CDR3 is TGTGCCAGCAGCTTAGTCTTTTCATTCGGGGATACTCTCACCGGGGAGCTGTTTTTT.

The V gene is TRBV5-6, the J gene TRBJ2-4; 8 nucleotides match TRBD2. The CDR3 spans 14 residues. J gave up 10 bases and V 4 bases, and 10 bases lay outside the gene matches. The germline CDR1 and CDR2 sequences are SGHDT and YYEEEE. CDR3: CASSQGTRGVIQYF. As DNA, the CDR3 is TGTGCCAGCAGCCAGGGGACTAGGGGAGTTATTCAGTACTTC.

This chain links TRBV2 with TRBJ2-6; the D is unclear. The CDR3 has 14 amino acids. Trimming left V 3 bases short and J 1 base short, with 4 bases between. CDR1 SNHLY and CDR2 FYNNEI come from the germline V gene. CDR3: CASSDFSGANVLTF. CDR3 in DNA: TGTGCCAGCAGTGACTTTTCTGGGGCCAACGTCCTGACTTTC.

The rearrangement uses TRBV14 and TRBJ1-2; 10 nucleotides line up with TRBD1. The CDR3 extends over 15 amino acids. V lost 0 bases, J lost 9 bases, and 7 bases stayed unmatched. The germline V gene has CDR1 SGHDN and CDR2 FVKESK. In nucleotides, the CDR3 is TGTGCCAGCAGCCAAGATTCCAGGACAGGGGGAAGCTACACCTTC. Translating gives CASSQDSRTGGSYTF.

The V gene is TRBV9, the J gene TRBJ1-4; 8 nucleotides line up with TRBD1. The length of the CDR3 is 14 residues. The germline CDR1 and CDR2 sequences are SGDLS and YYNGEE. V was pared by 4 bases and J by 8 bases, with 7 bases of the junction left unmatched. DNA of the CDR3: TGTGCCAGCAGCTTCAGGGGGCCGGGGGAAAAACTGTTTTTT. Protein: CASSFRGPGEKLFF.